This entry lists 18 T cell receptor beta chains sequenced from one sample in a study of blood T cell repertoires in COVID-19. TCRdb's copy holds only in-frame clones and misses some; the assay was immunoSEQ multiplex PCR. Here the sample spans 430,000 or so clones, 70% to 90% being singletons. The sequencing sample was made of peripheral blood. Receptor source: a man younger than 35 with COVID-19, enrolled during active disease.

The chain has TRBV5-1 and TRBJ2-1, with 10 nucleotides matching TRBD1. V shed 4 bases and J 8 bases; nucleotides not matched to a gene: 6. Germline lookup yields CDR1 SGHRS and CDR2 YFSETQ. This CDR3 spans 14 amino acids. CDR3: CASSRQGANHEQFF. CDR3 nucleotide sequence: TGCGCCAGCAGCCGACAGGGGGCTAACCATGAGCAGTTCTTC.

CDR3 amino acids: CASRSSGSPYNEQFF. CDR3 in DNA: TGTGCCAGCAGGAGTAGCGGGAGCCCCTACAATGAGCAGTTCTTC. This sequence joins TRBV27 and TRBJ2-1, with 9 bases matching TRBD2. Trimming removed 6 bases from V and 2 bases from J; junction bases left unmatched: 5. CDR3 length: 15 residues. Germline CDR1 and CDR2: MNHEY and SMNVEV (reference sequence).

This rearrangement joins TRBV3-1 (or the pseudogene TRBV3-2) to TRBJ2-7, with unresolved D. The germline V gene has CDR1 LGHDT and CDR2 YNNKEL (reference sequence). Trimming cost V 4 bases and J 0 bases, with 10 bases left between them. The length of the CDR3 is 14 residues. CDR3 sequence (DNA): TGTGCCAGCAGCCCCCTTGTGAGCTCCTACGAGCAGTACTTC. Translation: CASSPLVSSYEQYF.

This chain uses TRBV5-1 with TRBJ1-6, with 8 bases fitting TRBD1. The CDR3 is made up of 17 amino acids. The V and J ends lost 4 bases and 0 bases, in that order; junction bases with no gene match: 6. Looked up from germline, CDR1 is SGHRS and CDR2 is YFSETQ. The CDR3 reads CASSQRTGNSYNSPLHF. The CDR3 nucleotides read TGCGCCAGCAGCCAACGGACAGGGAACTCCTATAATTCACCCCTCCACTTT.

The chain combines TRBV29-1 with TRBJ1-2; 9 nucleotides line up with TRBD1. CDR3 length equals 15 residues. CDR1 and CDR2 (germline): SQVTM, ANQGSEA. V shed 3 bases and J 4 bases; nucleotides not matched to a gene: 9. This CDR3 reads CSVDGTGGYGYGYTF. CDR3 in DNA: TGCAGCGTTGACGGTACAGGGGGCTACGGCTATGGCTACACCTTC.

The chain joins TRBV27 to TRBJ1-1; D unresolved. Germline V gene lookup returns CDR1 MNHEY and CDR2 SMNVEV (reference sequence). CDR3 length equals 14 residues. V gave up 6 bases and J gave up 7 bases, with 18 bases separating them. CDR3 nucleotide sequence: TGTGCCAGCAGCCCCCTAAGATTAAGACTTGAAGCTTTCTTT. Translated, it gives CASSPLRLRLEAFF.

The CDR3 bases are TGTGCCAGCAGCTTTAACAGGAGAGGCGAAAAACTGTTTTTT. Protein sequence: CASSFNRRGEKLFF. This chain joins TRBV5-4 and TRBJ1-4; a weak D match, TRBD1 (5 bases). Trimming pared 2 bases from V and 8 bases from J, leaving 13 bases between. CDR1 SGHNT and CDR2 YYREEE come from the germline V gene (reference sequence). The CDR3 runs to 14 residues.

The J gene is TRBJ2-5, the V gene TRBV7-8; a possible D gene is TRBD2 (5 bases). The CDR3 length is 14 residues. Trimming pared 4 bases from V and 4 bases from J, leaving 13 bases between. From germline, CDR1 is SGHVS and CDR2 FQNEAQ. The CDR3 DNA reads as TGTGCCAGCAGCTCCCGGACTCCTGGAGAGACCCAGTACTTC. Translation gives CASSSRTPGETQYF.

Written as DNA, the CDR3 is TGTGCCAGCAGCTCAAACAGGGTTAGCACAGATACGCAGTATTTT. Protein product: CASSSNRVSTDTQYF. The chain employs TRBV11-3 and TRBJ2-3; tentatively, D is TRBD1 (6 bases). V lost 4 bases to trimming and J lost 0 bases, with 11 bases between them. The CDR3 length is 15 residues. From germline, CDR1 is SGHNT and CDR2 YENEEA.

The chain has TRBV24-1 and TRBJ2-1, with D possibly TRBD1 on 5 matching bases. The CDR3 runs to 16 residues. Germline-derived CDR1 and CDR2 are KGHDR and SFDVKD. V lost 3 bases, J lost 0 bases, and 11 bases lay in between. DNA for the CDR3: TGTGCCACCAGTGATACAGGTCAGAGCTCCTACAATGAGCAGTTCTTC. This translates into CATSDTGQSSYNEQFF.

This chain connects TRBV4-2 to TRBJ2-3; D gene uncertain. Trimming cost V 0 bases and J 15 bases, with 16 bases left between them. In germline, CDR1 is LGHNA, CDR2 YNFKEQ. CDR3 length: 13 residues. CDR3 sequence reads: CASSQDSSAVYYF. For the CDR3, the DNA is TGTGCCAGCAGCCAAGACTCCAGCGCTGTATATTATTTT.

The chain links TRBV18 to TRBJ2-7; D might be TRBD2 (6 bases). This CDR3 has 14 residues. Between the trimmed V and J ends, which lost 2 bases and 2 bases, there was a span of 10 bases. Germline V lookup: CDR1 KGHSH, CDR2 LQKENI. The CDR3: CASSPASETYEQYF. DNA of the CDR3: TGTGCCAGCTCACCAGCTAGCGAGACCTACGAGCAGTACTTC.

DNA of the CDR3: TGCGCCAGCAGCTGGGGCAGGGGAAGCTCCTACAATGAGCAGTTCTTC. Its translation is CASSWGRGSSYNEQFF. The chain employs TRBV5-1 and TRBJ2-1; D may be TRBD1 (6 bases). This CDR3 has 16 residues. Looked up from germline, CDR1 is SGHRS and CDR2 is YFSETQ. V was shortened by 3 bases and J by 0 bases, with 13 bases between the two germline ends.

This chain links TRBV11-2 with TRBJ2-7; D is perhaps TRBD1 (5 bases). CDR1 and CDR2 from the germline V gene are SGHAT and FQNNGV. V lost 8 bases to trimming and J lost 1 base, with 9 bases between them. There are 12 residues in the CDR3. Here the CDR3 DNA reads TGTGCCAGCCGGGCAGGGTCCTACGAGCAGTACTTC. Translated, it gives CASRAGSYEQYF.

CDR3 DNA: TGTGCCAGCAGCTTTGGCGGATCCTACGAGCAGTACTTC. It translates to CASSFGGSYEQYF. The V gene is TRBV11-2, the J gene TRBJ2-7; D is ambiguous. Germline V gene lookup returns CDR1 SGHAT and CDR2 FQNNGV. The CDR3 length is 13 residues. The V gene lost 3 bases and the J gene lost 1 base, with 7 bases spanning the gap.

The genes are TRBV25-1 and TRBJ2-5, with 7 bases identical to TRBD2. The CDR3 has 15 residues. Germline V lookup: CDR1 MGHDK, CDR2 SYGVNS. The V gene end was trimmed by 2 bases and the J gene end by 4 bases; junction bases not matched to a gene: 7. The CDR3 is CASSERLQRGETQYF. The CDR3 bases are TGTGCCAGCAGTGAACGGCTGCAGCGGGGAGAGACCCAGTACTTC.

A single count supports this clone. This sequence joins TRBV28 and TRBJ2-3; D perhaps matches TRBD1 (5 bases). Germline V gene data show CDR1 as MDHEN and CDR2 as SYDVKM. Trimming shortened V by 5 bases and J by 4 bases, and 10 bases separated the two germline ends. The CDR3 runs 13 residues. CDR3 coding DNA: TGTGCCAGCAGTATCAGGGTCCCAGATACGCAGTATTTT. It codes for CASSIRVPDTQYF.

The chain links TRBV2 to TRBJ1-6; D not resolved. Germline V gene data show CDR1 as SNHLY and CDR2 as FYNNEI. Trimming took off 7 bases at V and 10 bases at J, with 17 bases between the two ends. The CDR3 sequence is 14 residues long. In nucleotides, the CDR3 is TGTGCCAGCAACCCGCGGGAGGGAGGATCACCCCTCCACTTT. It encodes CASNPREGGSPLHF.